This paragraph covers one T cell receptor (beta chain) sequence. Its target is unknown. Produced via immunoSEQ multiplex PCR; TCRdb's table is partial and in-frame only. The sample has approximately 92,000 clones, 91% seen once; the top ten hold around 6.8%. This entry comes from a study of T cell responses to AZD1222 COVID-19 vaccine. Study conclusions and caveats: No day 14 peak samples; only post-peak repertoires were characterized.

The CDR3 totals 16 residues. With V trimmed by 2 bases and J by 4 bases, 6 bases remained unmatched. CDR1 and CDR2 from the germline V gene are SGHAT and FQNNGV. This clonotype originated in an adult in good health. The specimen was peripheral blood, collected on day 0 of AZD1222 vaccination. The chain couples TRBV11-2 to TRBJ2-1, with 9 bases lining up with TRBD2. CDR3 sequence reads: CASSLSSGTIYNEQFF. The CDR3 coding sequence is TGTGCCAGCAGCTTATCTAGCGGGACCATATACAATGAGCAGTTCTTC. Drawing the rest from reference TRBV11-2 and TRBJ2-1, the complete variable domain is EAGVAQSPRYKIIEKRQSVAFWCNPISGHATLYWYQQILGQGPKLLIQFQNNGVVDDSQLPKDRFSAERLKGVDSTLKIQPAKLEDSAVYLCASSLSSGTIYNEQFFGPGTRLTVL.